The 22 T cell receptor beta chains below all came from one sample that was sequenced in a study of T-cell reconstitution after alpha-beta-depleted transplantation in children. Preparation of the TCRbeta library used unique molecular identifiers. A single record per CDR3 protein comes from TCRdb applying MiXCR to the PCR reads. The sample comprises hundreds of thousands of distinct CDR3 sequences, roughly 13% of which are singletons, and about 2.2% rests with the top ten. The sequencing here drew on PBMCs, mostly from graft donor cells, taken 360 days after TCRalphabeta/CD19-depleted stem cell transplant. Every receptor here comes from a male patient between 5 and 17 years old who had a stem cell transplant for acute myeloid leukemia, so the T cells may come from the graft donor.

The genes are TRBV15 and TRBJ1-1; D uncertain. Germline V gene sequence: CDR1 LNHNV, CDR2 YYDKDF (reference sequence). The CDR3 spans 12 residues. V lost 5 bases to trimming and J lost 5 bases, with 9 bases between them. The CDR3 spells CATSEAQTEAFF. CDR3 bases: TGTGCCACCAGCGAGGCCCAAACTGAAGCTTTCTTT.

V and J are TRBV5-1 and TRBJ2-7, with D possibly being TRBD1 or TRBD2 (5 bases each). Trimming took off 0 bases at V and 3 bases at J, with 10 bases between the two ends. Germline CDR1 and CDR2: SGHRS and YFSETQ. This CDR3 is 14 amino acids long. CDR3: CASSLAGANYEQYF. The CDR3 DNA follows: TGCGCCAGCAGCTTGGCCGGGGCCAACTACGAGCAGTACTTC.

The chain joins TRBV2 to TRBJ2-7, with 9 bases identical to TRBD1. Germline CDR1 SNHLY, CDR2 FYNNEI. V shed 6 bases and J 2 bases; nucleotides not matched to a gene: 8. The CDR3 runs 15 residues. CDR3 DNA: TGTGCCAGCAGGATAGACGGGACAGGGACCTACGAGCAGTACTTC. Its translation is CASRIDGTGTYEQYF. Using reference TRBV2 and TRBJ2-7 for the parts outside the CDR3, the full variable domain is EPEVTQTPSHQVTQMGQEVILRCVPISNHLYFYWYRQILGQKVEFLVSFYNNEISEKSEIFDDQFSVERPDGSNFTLKIRSTKLEDSAMYFCASRIDGTGTYEQYFGPGTRLTVT.

The chain uses TRBV28 and TRBJ2-1; TRBD2 might be the D (6 bases). Germline V CDR1 and CDR2: MDHEN, SYDVKM. Trimming took off 6 bases at V and 0 bases at J, with 15 bases between the two ends. The CDR3 sequence is 16 residues long. CDR3 loop: CASSLARWSSYNEQFF. The CDR3 DNA is TGTGCCAGCAGCCTAGCGAGATGGAGCTCCTACAATGAGCAGTTCTTC. Using reference TRBV28 and TRBJ2-1 for the parts outside the CDR3, the full variable domain is DVKVTQSSRYLVKRTGEKVFLECVQDMDHENMFWYRQDPGLGLRLIYFSYDVKMKEKGDIPEGYSVSREKKERFSLILESASTNQTSMYLCASSLARWSSYNEQFFGPGTRLTVL.

The chain links TRBV6-2 or TRBV6-3 to TRBJ2-5, with 7 positions matching TRBD2. V shed 6 bases, J shed 2 bases, and the junction held 21 bases outside the gene matches. The V gene's germline CDR1 is MNHEY and CDR2 SVGEGT. The CDR3 totals 19 residues. The CDR3 DNA sequence: TGTGCCAGCAGCTCGATGGGTCGGTTCCTGGGACTAAGGCAAGAGACCCAGTACTTC. This sequence encodes CASSSMGRFLGLRQETQYF.

About this clonotype itself: The junction departs from the called germline gene at one end, perhaps through a read error. J is TRBJ2-7 and V is TRBV7-2; TRBD2 matches at 7 bases. The CDR3 length is 13 residues. From germline, CDR1 is SGHTA and CDR2 FQGNSA. CDR3 sequence: CASSPGLPFSGDF. As DNA, the CDR3 is TGTGCCAGCAGTCCGGGACTACCTTTCAGCGGGGACTTC.

In DNA form, the CDR3 reads TGTGCCATCAGTGAGTCTGGTAGCAATCAGCCCCAGCATTTT. Amino acid sequence: CAISESGSNQPQHF. The chain uses TRBV10-3 and TRBJ1-5, with D unresolved. There are 14 residues in the CDR3. The V end was cut by 0 bases, the J end by 0 bases, with 3 bases between. Looked up from germline, CDR1 is ENHRY and CDR2 is SYGVKD.

This clonotype was observed many times. V is TRBV5-1 and J is TRBJ2-5; D might be TRBD2 (7 bases). The CDR3 covers 15 residues. V was shortened by 4 bases and J by 5 bases, with 18 bases between the two germline ends. Germline loops: CDR1 SGHRS, CDR2 YFSETQ. The CDR3 is CASSRRGAGEETQYF. CDR3 nucleotides: TGCGCCAGCAGCCGCCGGGGGGCAGGGGAGGAGACCCAGTACTTC.

J is TRBJ2-5 and V is TRBV20-1; 11 positions match TRBD2. This CDR3 is 15 amino acids long. V lost 5 bases, J lost 0 bases, and 5 bases stayed unmatched. Germline assignment: CDR1 DFQATT and CDR2 SNEGSKA (reference sequence). This CDR3 reads CSARRLAGYQETQYF. CDR3 DNA sequence: TGCAGTGCTCGTCGACTAGCGGGGTACCAAGAGACCCAGTACTTC.

V usage is TRBV18 and J usage is TRBJ1-1, with D unclear. Germline CDR1 KGHSH, CDR2 LQKENI. The V gene lost 4 bases and the J gene lost 3 bases, with 12 bases spanning the gap. The CDR3 has 14 residues. For the CDR3, the DNA is TGTGCCAGCTCACTGGTCCTAAAGGACACTGAAGCTTTCTTT. This gives the protein CASSLVLKDTEAFF. The full variable domain, in which reference TRBV18 and TRBJ1-1 provide the parts outside the CDR3, is NAGVMQNPRHLVRRRGQEARLRCSPMKGHSHVYWYRQLPEEGLKFMVYLQKENIIDESGMPKERFSAEFPKEGPSILRIQQVVRGDSAAYFCASSLVLKDTEAFFGQGTRLTVV.

This clonotype was observed a few times. J is TRBJ1-3 and V is TRBV28; D may be TRBD1 (5 bases). The CDR3 spans 18 residues. The germline V and J ends were trimmed by 3 bases and 0 bases, with 18 bases remaining between them. Germline V gene lookup returns CDR1 MDHEN and CDR2 SYDVKM. The CDR3 region is CASSFDSTVLYSGNTIYF. The CDR3 nucleotides are TGTGCCAGCAGTTTCGACAGCACAGTCCTTTACTCTGGAAACACCATATATTTT.

This clonotype occurred many times. J is TRBJ2-1 and V is TRBV3-1, with 16 bases that match TRBD2. CDR3 length equals 16 residues. Germline lookup yields CDR1 LGHDT and CDR2 YNNKEL (reference sequence). The ends lost 0 bases at V and 14 bases at J; junction bases unmatched: 7. The CDR3 loop reads CASSQDQLGLAGGKFF. The CDR3 DNA reads as TGTGCCAGCAGCCAAGATCAGCTGGGACTAGCGGGAGGGAAGTTCTTC.

Many counts were recorded for this clonotype. The chain has TRBV12-3 or TRBV12-4 and TRBJ2-2; 9 nucleotides align to TRBD1. J lost 6 bases, V lost 6 bases, and 2 bases had no gene match. The CDR3 loop spans 13 amino acids. The CDR3 DNA sequence: TGTGCCAGCAGGCGACAGGGGGCCGGGGAGCTGTTTTTT. This sequence encodes CASRRQGAGELFF.

This rearrangement joins TRBV6-1 to TRBJ2-3; 12 bases agree with TRBD2. The CDR3 length is 16 residues. J was trimmed by 4 bases and V by 6 bases; bases with no gene match: 8. From germline, CDR1 is MNHNS and CDR2 SASEGT. The DNA for the CDR3 is TGTGCCAGCAGCCGTCGACTAGCGGGAGCGGCAGATACGCAGTATTTT. Residues: CASSRRLAGAADTQYF.

This clonotype has a handful of counts. The rearrangement joins TRBV9 to TRBJ1-2, with TRBD1 matching 9 bases. CDR3 size: 13 residues. The V gene's germline CDR1 is SGDLS and CDR2 YYNGEE. V was pared by 4 bases and J by 6 bases, with 4 bases of the junction left unmatched. CDR3 in amino acids: CASSPGTGNGYTF. The DNA for the CDR3 is TGTGCCAGCAGCCCCGGGACAGGGAATGGCTACACCTTC.

V and J are TRBV7-6 and TRBJ2-2; D assignment may be TRBD1 or TRBD2 (5 bases each). V was cut by 4 bases and J by 3 bases, with 9 bases left in between. In germline, CDR1 is SGHVS, CDR2 FNYEAQ. This CDR3 comprises 14 residues. CDR3 sequence (DNA): TGTGCCAGCAGCTCCAGGGAGTACACCGGGGAGCTGTTTTTT. Translated: CASSSREYTGELFF.

The rearrangement uses TRBV9 and TRBJ2-1; 7 bases match TRBD2. J gave up 5 bases and V 0 bases, and 2 bases lay outside the gene matches. Germline V gene lookup returns CDR1 SGDLS and CDR2 YYNGEE. CDR3 length: 14 residues. The CDR3 reads CASSVGGTNNEQFF. Written as DNA, the CDR3 is TGTGCCAGCAGCGTAGGAGGGACTAACAATGAGCAGTTCTTC.

V is TRBV6-2 or TRBV6-3 and J is TRBJ2-7; D unclear. Trimming shortened V by 6 bases and J by 5 bases, and 17 bases separated the two germline ends. This CDR3 is 14 amino acids long. Germline V gives CDR1 MNHEY, CDR2 SVGEGT. The CDR3 DNA sequence: TGTGCCAGCAGACACGACTTTGGCCACCACGAGCAGTACTTC. Translated: CASRHDFGHHEQYF.

This clonotype has at least ten counts. V usage is TRBV29-1 and J usage is TRBJ1-4; D unresolved. V lost 4 bases and J lost 7, with 13 bases in between. This CDR3 spans 13 amino acids. Looked up from germline, CDR1 is SQVTM and CDR2 is ANQGSEA. CDR3 sequence (DNA): TGCAGCGTTGTGACACGGATGACTGAAAAACTGTTTTTT. This encodes CSVVTRMTEKLFF. Filled out from reference TRBV29-1 and TRBJ1-4, the complete variable domain reads SAVISQKPSRDICQRGTSLTIQCQVDSQVTMMFWYRQQPGQSLTLIATANQGSEATYESGFVIDKFPISRPNLTFSTLTVSNMSPEDSSIYLCSVVTRMTEKLFFGSGTQLSVL.

This chain links TRBV15 with TRBJ2-7; 9 nucleotides match TRBD2. There are 15 residues in the CDR3. Germline trimming cut 0 bases from V and 7 bases from J; bases unmatched to any gene: 7. The germline gives CDR1 LNHNV, CDR2 YYDKDF (reference sequence). This chain's CDR3 is CATSRELAGPSEQYF. The CDR3 DNA follows: TGTGCCACCAGCAGAGAACTAGCGGGTCCCAGTGAGCAGTACTTC.

J is TRBJ2-5 and V is TRBV11-1, with 8 bases lining up with TRBD2. The CDR3 has 14 residues. The germline CDR1 and CDR2 sequences are SGHAT and FQDESV (reference sequence). Losses at the gene ends were 0 bases for V and 5 bases for J; bases not matched to a gene: 2. The DNA of the CDR3 is TGTGCCAGCAGCTTAGCGGGACTAGAGGAGACCCAGTACTTC. Translating gives CASSLAGLEETQYF.

The chain links TRBV20-1 to TRBJ2-7; TRBD2 matches 9 bases. The germline V gene has CDR1 DFQATT and CDR2 SNEGSKA (reference sequence). The V gene end was trimmed by 2 bases and the J gene end by 0 bases; junction bases not matched to a gene: 5. This CDR3 contains 15 residues. CDR3 sequence reads: CSARLASGNSYEQYF. CDR3 nucleotide sequence: TGCAGTGCTAGACTGGCTAGCGGGAACTCCTACGAGCAGTACTTC.